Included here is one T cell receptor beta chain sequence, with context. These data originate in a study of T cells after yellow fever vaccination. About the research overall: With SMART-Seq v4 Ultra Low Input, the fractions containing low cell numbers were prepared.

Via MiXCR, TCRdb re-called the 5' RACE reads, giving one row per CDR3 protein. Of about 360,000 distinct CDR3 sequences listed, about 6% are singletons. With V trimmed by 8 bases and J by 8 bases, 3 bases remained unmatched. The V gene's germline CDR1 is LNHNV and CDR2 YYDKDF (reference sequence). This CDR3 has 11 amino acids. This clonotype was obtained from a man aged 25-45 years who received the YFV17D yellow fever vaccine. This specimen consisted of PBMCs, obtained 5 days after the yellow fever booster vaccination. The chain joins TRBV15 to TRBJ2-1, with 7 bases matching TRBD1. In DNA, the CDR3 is TGTGCCACCCAAGGGGGCTATGAGCAGTTCTTC. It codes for CATQGGYEQFF.